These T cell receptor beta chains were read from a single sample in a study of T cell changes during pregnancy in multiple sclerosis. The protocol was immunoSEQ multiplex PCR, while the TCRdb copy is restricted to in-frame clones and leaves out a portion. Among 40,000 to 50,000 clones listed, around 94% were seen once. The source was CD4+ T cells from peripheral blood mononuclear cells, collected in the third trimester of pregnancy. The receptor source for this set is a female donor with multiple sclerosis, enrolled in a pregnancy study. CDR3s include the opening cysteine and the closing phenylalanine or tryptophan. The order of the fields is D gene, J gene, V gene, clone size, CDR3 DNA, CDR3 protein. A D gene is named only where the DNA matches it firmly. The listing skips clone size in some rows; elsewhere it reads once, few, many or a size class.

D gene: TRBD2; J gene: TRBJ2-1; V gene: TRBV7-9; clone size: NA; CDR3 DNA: TGTGCCAGCAGCTTAGCCCTGGTGCAGCGGGAGAGTAATGAGCAGTTCTTC; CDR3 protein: CASSLALVQRESNEQFF
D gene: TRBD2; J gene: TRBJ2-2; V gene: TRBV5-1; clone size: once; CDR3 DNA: TGCGCCAGCCCGACCTGGGGAGAGCGGGAGGACACCGGGGAGCTGTTTTTT; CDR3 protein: CASPTWGEREDTGELFF
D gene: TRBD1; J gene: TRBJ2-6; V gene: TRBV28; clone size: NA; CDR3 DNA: TGTGCCAGCAGATCGGCAGGGGGCACTGGGGCCAACGTCCTGACTTTC; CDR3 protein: CASRSAGGTGANVLTF
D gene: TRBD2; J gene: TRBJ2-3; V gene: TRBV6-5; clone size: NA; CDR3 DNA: TGTGCCAGCAGACATACTAGCGCAAAGACAGATACGCAGTATTTT; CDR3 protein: CASRHTSAKTDTQYF
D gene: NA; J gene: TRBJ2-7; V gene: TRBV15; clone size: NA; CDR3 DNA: TGTGCCACCAGCAGGGACACCCCCTACGAGCAGTACTTC; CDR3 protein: CATSRDTPYEQYF
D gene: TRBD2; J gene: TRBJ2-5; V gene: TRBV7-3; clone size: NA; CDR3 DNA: TGTGCCAGCAGTAAGCGGGGGGATTCGGAGACCCAGTACTTC; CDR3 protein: CASSKRGDSETQYF
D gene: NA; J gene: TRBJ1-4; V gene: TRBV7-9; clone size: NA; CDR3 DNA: TGTGCCAGCAGCTTAGGAGGCGCAGCTAATGAAAAACTGTTTTTT; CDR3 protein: CASSLGGAANEKLFF
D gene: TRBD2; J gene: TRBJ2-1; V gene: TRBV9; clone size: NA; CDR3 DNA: TGTGCCAGCAGCGTAGCCGGGAGGGCCTACCAGAGCTCCTACAATGAGCAGTTCTTC; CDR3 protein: CASSVAGRAYQSSYNEQFF
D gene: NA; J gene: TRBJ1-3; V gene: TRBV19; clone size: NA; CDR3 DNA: TGTGCCAGTAGTATAGAGGGGGCGGCTGGAAACACCATATATTTT; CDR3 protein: CASSIEGAAGNTIYF
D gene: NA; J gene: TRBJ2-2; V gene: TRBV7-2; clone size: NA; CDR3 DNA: TGTGCCAGCAGCTTAGAGTCGGCGCGGGGGCCAACCGGGGAGCTGTTTTTT; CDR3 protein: CASSLESARGPTGELFF
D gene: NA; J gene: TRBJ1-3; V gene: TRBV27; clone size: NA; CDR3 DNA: TGTGCCAGCAGTCTCATAAGGCCAGGTTTCTCTGGAAACACCATATATTTT; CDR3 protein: CASSLIRPGFSGNTIYF
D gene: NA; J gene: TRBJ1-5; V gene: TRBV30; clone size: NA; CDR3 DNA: TGTGCCTGGGGTAGGAGAGGGGGTAGTCAGCCCCAGCATTTT; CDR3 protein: CAWGRRGGSQPQHF
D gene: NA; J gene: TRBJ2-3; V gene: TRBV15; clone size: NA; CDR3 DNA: TGTGCCACCAGCAGCTTCGAGACTGTCACAGATACGCAGTATTTT; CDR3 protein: CATSSFETVTDTQYF
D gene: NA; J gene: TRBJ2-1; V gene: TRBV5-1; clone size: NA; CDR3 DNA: TGCGCCAGCAGCTTGGGACATACGATCAATGAGCAGTTCTTC; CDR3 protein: CASSLGHTINEQFF
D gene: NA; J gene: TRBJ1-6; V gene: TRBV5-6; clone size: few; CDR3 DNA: TGTGCCAGCAGCTTGATGGGGAGCTCCTATAATTCACCCCTCCACTTT; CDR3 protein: CASSLMGSSYNSPLHF
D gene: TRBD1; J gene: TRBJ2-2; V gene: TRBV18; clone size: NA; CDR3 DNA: TGTGCCAGCTCAGCACGTAGACAGGGCGGCACCGGGGAGCTGTTTTTT; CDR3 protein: CASSARRQGGTGELFF
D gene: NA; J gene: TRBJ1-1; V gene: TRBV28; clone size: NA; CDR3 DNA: TGTGCCAGTTGGCAGAACACTGAAGCTTTCTTT; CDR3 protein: CASWQNTEAFF
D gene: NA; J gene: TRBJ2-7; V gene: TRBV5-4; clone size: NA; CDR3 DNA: TGTGCCAGCAGCTTGGCCCCAGGGGGGGAGCAGTACTTC; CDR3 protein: CASSLAPGGEQYF
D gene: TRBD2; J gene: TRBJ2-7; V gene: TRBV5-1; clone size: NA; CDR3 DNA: TGCGCCAGCAGCGAAGGACTAGGGATTTCCTACGAGCAGTACTTC; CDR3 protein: CASSEGLGISYEQYF
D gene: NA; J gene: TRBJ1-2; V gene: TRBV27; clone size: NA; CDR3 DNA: TGTGCCAGCAGCCGGAAAGGACATCTCGGCTACACCTTC; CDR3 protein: CASSRKGHLGYTF
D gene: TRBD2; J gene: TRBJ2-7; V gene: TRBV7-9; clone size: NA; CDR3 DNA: TGTGCCAGCAGCTTAGCGAAGGGGAAGTCGAGCGGGACCAACTACGAGCAGTACTTC; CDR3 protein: CASSLAKGKSSGTNYEQYF
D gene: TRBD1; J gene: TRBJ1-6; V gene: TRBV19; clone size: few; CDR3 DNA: TGTGCCAGTAGCGGAGGGACCGGGACAGGGGACTCACCCCTCCACTTT; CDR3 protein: CASSGGTGTGDSPLHF
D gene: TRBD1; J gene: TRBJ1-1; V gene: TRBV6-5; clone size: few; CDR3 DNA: TGTGCCAGCAGGGACAGGTTGAACACTGAAGCTTTCTTT; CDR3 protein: CASRDRLNTEAFF
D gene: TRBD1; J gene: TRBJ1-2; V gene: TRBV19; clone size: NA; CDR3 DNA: TGTGCCAGTAGGACAGGGCCCTATGGCTACACCTTC; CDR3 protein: CASRTGPYGYTF
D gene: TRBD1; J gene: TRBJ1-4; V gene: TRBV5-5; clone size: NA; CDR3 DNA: TGTGCCAGCAGCCCAACAGGGGGACTCGAAAAACTGTTTTTT; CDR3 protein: CASSPTGGLEKLFF
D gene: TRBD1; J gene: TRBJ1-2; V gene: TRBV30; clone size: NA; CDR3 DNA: TGTGCCTGGAGTGTTGACAGGGGGAACTATGGCTACACCTTC; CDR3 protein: CAWSVDRGNYGYTF
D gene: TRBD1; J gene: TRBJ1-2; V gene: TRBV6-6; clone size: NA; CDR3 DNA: TGTGCCAGCAGTACGACAGGGGGCAGCTATGGCTACACCTTC; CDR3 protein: CASSTTGGSYGYTF
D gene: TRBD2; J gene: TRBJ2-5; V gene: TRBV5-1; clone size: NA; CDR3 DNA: TGCGCCAGCAGCTGGGGACTAGAAGCAGAGACCCAGTACTTC; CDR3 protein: CASSWGLEAETQYF
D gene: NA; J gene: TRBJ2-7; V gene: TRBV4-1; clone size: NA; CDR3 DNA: TGCGCCAGCAGCCAAGAGGCTAGCGAGCACTACGAGCAGTACTTC; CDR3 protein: CASSQEASEHYEQYF
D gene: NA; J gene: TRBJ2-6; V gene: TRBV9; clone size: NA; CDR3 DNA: TGTGCCAGCAGCGTGACAGCCGTCTCTGGGGCCAACGTCCTGACTTTC; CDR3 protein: CASSVTAVSGANVLTF
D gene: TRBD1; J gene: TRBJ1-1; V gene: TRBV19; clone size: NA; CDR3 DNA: TGTGCCAGTAGTAGGGCCAGGGGGCGCGACACTGAAGCTTTCTTT; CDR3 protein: CASSRARGRDTEAFF
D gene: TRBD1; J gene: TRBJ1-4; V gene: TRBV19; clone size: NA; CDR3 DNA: TGTGCCAGTAGAGACGGGACAGGGCGGGGTGAAAAACTGTTTTTT; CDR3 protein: CASRDGTGRGEKLFF
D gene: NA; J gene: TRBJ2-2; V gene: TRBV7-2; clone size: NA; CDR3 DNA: TGTGCCAGCAGCTTAGCGACATACACCGGGGAGCTGTTTTTT; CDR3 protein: CASSLATYTGELFF
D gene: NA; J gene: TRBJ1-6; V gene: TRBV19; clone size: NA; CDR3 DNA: TGTGCCAGTAACCCCAGGGATGGTTCACCCCTCCACTTT; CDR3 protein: CASNPRDGSPLHF
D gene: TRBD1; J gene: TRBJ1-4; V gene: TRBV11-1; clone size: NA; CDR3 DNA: TGTGCCAGCAGCCGACAGGGAGTCTCTGAAAAACTGTTTTTT; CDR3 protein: CASSRQGVSEKLFF
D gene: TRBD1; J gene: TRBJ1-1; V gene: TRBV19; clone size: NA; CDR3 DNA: TGTGCCAGTAGTATACTCCAGTCACAGGGGGCGGATACTGAAGCTTTCTTT; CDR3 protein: CASSILQSQGADTEAFF
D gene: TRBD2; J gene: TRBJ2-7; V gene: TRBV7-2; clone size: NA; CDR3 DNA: TGTGCCAGCAGCTTGACAGGCGGGACTAGCGGGAACGAGCAGTACTTC; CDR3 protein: CASSLTGGTSGNEQYF
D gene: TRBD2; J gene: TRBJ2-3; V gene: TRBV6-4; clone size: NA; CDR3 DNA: TGTGCCAGCAGTCCTAGCGGGGGGTACACAGATACGCAGTATTTT; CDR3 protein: CASSPSGGYTDTQYF
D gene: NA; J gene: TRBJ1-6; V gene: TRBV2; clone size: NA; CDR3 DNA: TGTGCCAGCAGTGTGCGCGCTGATTCACCCCTCCACTTT; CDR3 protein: CASSVRADSPLHF
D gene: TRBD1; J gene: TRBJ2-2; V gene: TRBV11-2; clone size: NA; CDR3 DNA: TGTGCCAGCAGCCCCGGGACAGCCGGGGAGCTGTTTTTT; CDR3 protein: CASSPGTAGELFF
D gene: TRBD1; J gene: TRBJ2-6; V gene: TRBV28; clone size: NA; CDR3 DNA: TGTGCCAGCTTGGGACAGGGCTCGGGGGCCAACGTCCTGACTTTC; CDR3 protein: CASLGQGSGANVLTF
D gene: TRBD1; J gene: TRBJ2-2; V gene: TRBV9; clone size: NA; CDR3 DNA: TGTGCCAGCAGCGCTCCCCGGGGACAGCGCTACACCGGGGAGCTGTTTTTT; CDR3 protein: CASSAPRGQRYTGELFF
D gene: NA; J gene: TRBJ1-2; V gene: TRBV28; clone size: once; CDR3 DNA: TGTGCCAGCAGGTCGGTTAACTATGGCTACACCTTC; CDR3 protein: CASRSVNYGYTF
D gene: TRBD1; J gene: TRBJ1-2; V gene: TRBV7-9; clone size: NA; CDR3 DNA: TGTGCCAGCAGCTTCCCCGCTTTAGACAGGGGACGATCACCCTATGGCTACACCTTC; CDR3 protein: CASSFPALDRGRSPYGYTF
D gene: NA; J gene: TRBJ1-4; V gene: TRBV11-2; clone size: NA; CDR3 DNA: TGTGCCAGCAGCTTAGGGCGGAAAAATGAAAAACTGTTTTTT; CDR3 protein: CASSLGRKNEKLFF
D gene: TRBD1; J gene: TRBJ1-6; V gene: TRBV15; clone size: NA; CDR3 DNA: TGTGCCACCAGCAGAGTCCGCCGGGACAGGCACACATCACCCCTCCACTTT; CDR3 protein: CATSRVRRDRHTSPLHF
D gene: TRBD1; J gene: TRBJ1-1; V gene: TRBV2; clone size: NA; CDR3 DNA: TGTGCCAGCACAGAACAGGGGCGGAACACTGAAGCTTTCTTT; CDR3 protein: CASTEQGRNTEAFF
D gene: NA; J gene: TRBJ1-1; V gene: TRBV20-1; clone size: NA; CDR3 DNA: TGCAGTGCTAGAGATTTAGCAGAAGCTTTCTTT; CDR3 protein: CSARDLAEAFF
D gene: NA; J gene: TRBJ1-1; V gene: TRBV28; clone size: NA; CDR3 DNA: TGTGCCAGCAGTTTATGGGGGACATTCGGAAACACTGAAGCTTTCTTT; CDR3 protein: CASSLWGTFGNTEAFF